The next 19 T cell receptor beta chains were all read from a single sample in a study of human T cells and chemical hapten exposure. TCRdb reprocessed the RACE reads via MiXCR and lists one record per CDR3 protein. The sample holds over 130,000 distinct CDR3 sequences, about 10% seen once. Regarding time point: patch test 2, 6 weeks after DPC sensitization. Described treatment: therapeutic diphenylcyclopropenone sensitization with weekly scalp DPC. The material was whole blood, obtained in connection with sensitization to the hapten diphenylcyclopropenone (DPC). Every receptor here comes from a woman between 45 and 65 years old with alopecia areata. Some clones in this sample may be carry-over from other donors' samples.

This clonotype was seen at least ten times. V is TRBV6-5 and J is TRBJ1-4; 9 bases are shared with TRBD1. V trimming: 4 bases; J trimming: 8 bases; junction bases outside the gene matches: 8. Germline lookup yields CDR1 MNHEY and CDR2 SVGAGI. The CDR3 has 15 amino acids. The CDR3 region has the DNA TGTGCCAGCAGTTCTGGACAGGGGCAAGGGGAAAAACTGTTTTTT. Encoded protein: CASSSGQGQGEKLFF.

This clonotype showed up just a few times. The genes are TRBV9 and TRBJ2-7; 12 positions agree with TRBD2. Germline assignment: CDR1 SGDLS and CDR2 YYNGEE. V trimming: 4 bases; J trimming: 3 bases; junction bases outside the gene matches: 5. CDR3 length: 15 residues. CDR3: CASSTSGRTGYEQYF. CDR3 sequence (DNA): TGTGCCAGCAGCACTAGCGGGAGGACCGGCTACGAGCAGTACTTC.

The rearrangement links TRBV6-2 or TRBV6-3 to TRBJ2-5, with TRBD2 as a possible D gene (6 bases). The CDR3 runs 13 residues. From germline, CDR1 is MNHEY and CDR2 SVGEGT. Between the trimmed V and J ends, which lost 5 bases and 2 bases, there was a span of 9 bases. CDR3 region: CASSRGMQETQYF. In nucleotides, the CDR3 is TGTGCCAGCAGTCGCGGGATGCAAGAGACCCAGTACTTC.

The table lists this clonotype with a few counts. The chain has TRBV5-1 and TRBJ2-7; the match to TRBD1 covers 7 bases. The ends lost 3 bases at V and 2 bases at J; junction bases unmatched: 11. This CDR3 is built from 16 residues. The germline CDR1 and CDR2 sequences are SGHRS and YFSETQ. In DNA, the CDR3 is TGCGCCAGCAGCTCCCTCGACAGGGACGTTACCTACGAGCAGTACTTC. Translated: CASSSLDRDVTYEQYF.

This chain joins TRBV20-1 and TRBJ2-3; 8 positions agree with TRBD2. The V gene end was trimmed by 1 base and the J gene end by 2 bases; junction bases not matched to a gene: 5. This CDR3 has 15 residues. Germline values: CDR1 DFQATT, CDR2 SNEGSKA (reference sequence). The CDR3 reads CSARGSGTITDTQYF. For the CDR3, the DNA is TGCAGTGCTAGAGGTAGCGGGACTATCACAGATACGCAGTATTTT.

For the CDR3, the DNA is TGTGCCAGCAGTTTACCAATCCTCTATGGCTACACCTTC. Translated: CASSLPILYGYTF. The chain has TRBV12-3 or TRBV12-4 and TRBJ1-2; D ambiguous. The V end was cut by 2 bases, the J end by 4 bases, with 8 bases between. The CDR3 runs to 13 residues.

This clonotype was observed a few times. The V gene is TRBV3-1, the J gene TRBJ1-2; D is ambiguous. Germline values: CDR1 LGHDT, CDR2 YNNKEL (reference sequence). The CDR3 sequence is 15 residues long. Trimming shortened V by 0 bases and J by 8 bases, and 16 bases separated the two germline ends. The CDR3 here is CASSQDEGPLGGYTF. The CDR3 coding sequence is TGTGCCAGCAGCCAAGATGAAGGCCCCCTGGGAGGCTACACCTTC.

This clonotype came up a few times. The chain uses TRBV6-5 and TRBJ1-4; D not certain. V was shortened by 4 bases and J by 3 bases, with 6 bases between the two germline ends. CDR1 and CDR2 from the germline V gene are MNHEY and SVGAGI. The CDR3 spans 13 residues. Written as DNA, the CDR3 is TGTGCCAGCAGTTTTAGGTCTAATGAAAAACTGTTTTTT. This translates into CASSFRSNEKLFF.

This clonotype was recorded only once. The chain links TRBV27 to TRBJ2-4, with D possibly matching TRBD2 (6 bases). Trimming took 7 bases from V and 6 from J, leaving 19 bases between them. CDR1 is MNHEY, CDR2 SMNVEV, per germline (reference sequence). This CDR3 comprises 15 residues. The CDR3 DNA is TGTGCCAGCATCATCCCTCGGGGGAGCCCAAACATTCAGTACTTC. Translation: CASIIPRGSPNIQYF.

The gene calls are TRBV5-1 and TRBJ1-1; D call uncertain. The CDR3 has 13 amino acids. The germline V gene encodes CDR1 SGHRS and CDR2 YFSETQ. V was clipped by 6 bases and J by 0 bases, with 9 bases between them. The CDR3 here is CASKRTVNTEAFF. As DNA, the CDR3 is TGCGCCAGCAAACGGACCGTGAACACTGAAGCTTTCTTT. Complete variable domain (other parts from reference TRBV5-1 and TRBJ1-1): KAGVTQTPRYLIKTRGQQVTLSCSPISGHRSVSWYQQTPGQGLQFLFEYFSETQRNKGNFPGRFSGRQFSNSRSEMNVSTLELGDSALYLCASKRTVNTEAFFGQGTRLTVV.

This chain joins TRBV7-2 and TRBJ1-4; the D gene is possibly TRBD1 (5 bases). V gave up 1 base and J gave up 6 bases, with 12 bases separating them. Germline V gene lookup returns CDR1 SGHTA and CDR2 FQGNSA. The CDR3 has 15 amino acids. The CDR3 is CASSLETGGYEKLFF. Here the CDR3 DNA reads TGTGCCAGCAGCTTAGAGACCGGGGGTTATGAAAAACTGTTTTTT.

The table lists this clonotype with a few counts. The chain recombines TRBV4-2 with TRBJ2-4; perhaps TRBD2 as D (6 bases). Germline CDR1 LGHNA, CDR2 YNFKEQ. V was clipped by 0 bases and J by 6 bases, with 9 bases between them. CDR3 length: 14 amino acids. The CDR3 reads CASSQDAGTNIQYF. CDR3 in DNA: TGTGCCAGCAGCCAAGATGCGGGGACAAACATTCAGTACTTC.

The sample holds many counts of this clonotype. J is TRBJ2-1 and V is TRBV6-2 or TRBV6-3; D is undetermined. Trimming took off 4 bases at V and 7 bases at J, with 11 bases between the two ends. Germline lookup yields CDR1 MNHEY and CDR2 SVGEGT. This CDR3 region has 13 residues. The CDR3 region has the DNA TGTGCCAGCAGTTTCCAAAGGTGGAATGAGCAGTTCTTC. This sequence encodes CASSFQRWNEQFF.

This clonotype has ten or more counts. The rearrangement uses TRBV5-1 and TRBJ2-6; D is uncertain. V lost 6 bases and J lost 0, with 4 bases in between. This CDR3 has 13 residues. Germline CDR1 SGHRS, CDR2 YFSETQ. CDR3 in DNA: TGCGCCAGCACCCCCTCTGGGGCCAACGTCCTGACTTTC. Its protein is CASTPSGANVLTF.

This chain links TRBV30 with TRBJ1-2; D is unclear. Germline assignment: CDR1 GTSNPN and CDR2 SVGIG (reference sequence). The germline V and J ends were trimmed by 3 bases and 0 bases, with 11 bases remaining between them. CDR3 length: 14 amino acids. CDR3 nucleotide sequence: TGTGCCTGGAGGATAGGAGTAGCTAACTATGGCTACACCTTC. Translating it yields CAWRIGVANYGYTF. Looking up the rest from reference TRBV30 and TRBJ1-2 gives the full variable domain: SQTIHQWPATLVQPVGSPLSLECTVEGTSNPNLYWYRQAAGRGLQLLFYSVGIGQISSEVPQNLSASRPQDRQFILSSKKLLLSDSGFYLCAWRIGVANYGYTFGSGTRLTVV.

The sample holds many counts of this clonotype. The chain joins TRBV6-4 to TRBJ1-6; D perhaps matches TRBD1 (5 bases). Trimming stripped 6 bases from V and 11 bases from J, with 17 bases between. The germline V gene has CDR1 MRHNA and CDR2 SNTAGT. The length of the CDR3 is 14 residues. The CDR3 spells CASSAGTNQAPLHF. The DNA of the CDR3 is TGTGCCAGCAGCGCCGGGACCAACCAAGCACCCCTCCACTTT.

This clonotype turned up a few times. This chain links TRBV18 with TRBJ2-3, with TRBD2 matching 9 bases. V lost 2 bases to trimming and J lost 4 bases; unmatched junction nucleotides: 13. This CDR3 comprises 18 residues. Germline V lookup: CDR1 KGHSH, CDR2 LQKENI. CDR3 loop: CASSPNPKVAGVPDTQYF. Written as DNA, the CDR3 is TGTGCCAGCTCACCAAACCCCAAGGTAGCGGGAGTTCCAGATACGCAGTATTTT.

This clonotype was seen many times. The chain employs TRBV19 and TRBJ2-2; a possible D gene is TRBD1 (6 bases). Germline V gene sequence: CDR1 LNHDA, CDR2 SQIVND (reference sequence). V was pared by 5 bases and J by 5 bases, with 12 bases between. The CDR3 sequence is 14 residues long. The CDR3 here is CASSFPQGTGELFF. As DNA, the CDR3 is TGTGCCAGTAGTTTTCCTCAGGGGACCGGGGAGCTGTTTTTT. Drawing the rest from reference TRBV19 and TRBJ2-2, the complete variable domain is DGGITQSPKYLFRKEGQNVTLSCEQNLNHDAMYWYRQDPGQGLRLIYYSQIVNDFQKGDIAEGYSVSREKKESFPLTVTSAQKNPTAFYLCASSFPQGTGELFFGEGSRLTVL.

This clonotype was detected a few times. V and J are TRBV7-9 and TRBJ2-7; 10 nucleotides align to TRBD2. CDR1 and CDR2 from the germline V gene are SEHNR and FQNEAQ (reference sequence). The CDR3 covers 16 residues. J lost 2 bases, V lost 4 bases, and 8 bases had no gene match. The CDR3 here is CASSSSGLAAPYEQYF. In DNA, the CDR3 is TGTGCCAGCAGCTCGTCCGGACTAGCGGCGCCCTACGAGCAGTACTTC.